The 11 T cell receptor beta chains reported below all come from one sample, sequenced in a study of cytomegalovirus exposure and HLA in healthy donors. The PCR made use of 60 Vbeta and 13 Jbeta primers. Produced via immunoSEQ multiplex PCR; TCRdb's table is partial and in-frame only. The table has around 170,000 clones, about 79% seen once; the top ten hold about 1.5%. What was sequenced was PBMCs. These receptors were obtained from a man aged 18-30 years in good health and CMV-seronegative.

V usage is TRBV10-3 and J usage is TRBJ2-1; weak D call: TRBD2 (6 bases). Trimming stripped 6 bases from V and 5 bases from J, with 17 bases between. The CDR3 has 15 amino acids. CDR1 and CDR2 (germline): ENHRY, SYGVKD. The CDR3: CAIRTGSRYHNEQFF. The CDR3 nucleotides are TGTGCCATCAGGACCGGGAGTCGATACCACAATGAGCAGTTCTTC.

The rearrangement uses TRBV5-1 and TRBJ1-4; D ambiguous. This CDR3 spans 13 amino acids. Germline CDR1 and CDR2: SGHRS and YFSETQ. V gave up 5 bases and J gave up 8 bases, with 13 bases separating them. In DNA, the CDR3 is TGCGCCAGCAGGGACCCACCGGGGGAAAAACTGTTTTTT. Protein: CASRDPPGEKLFF.

The V and J genes are TRBV27 and TRBJ1-1, with 9 bases matching TRBD1. The length of the CDR3 is 20 residues. The germline CDR1 and CDR2 sequences are MNHEY and SMNVEV (reference sequence). V gave up 0 bases and J gave up 0 bases; unmatched junction bases: 14. CDR3 DNA sequence: TGTGCCAGCAGTTTATCGATTTGGTCTGGCGGGACAGGGATGAACACTGAAGCTTTCTTT. Translated, it gives CASSLSIWSGGTGMNTEAFF.

J is TRBJ1-2 and V is TRBV28, with D perhaps TRBD1 (6 bases). The CDR3 runs to 13 residues. Trimming took off 9 bases at V and 5 bases at J, with 16 bases between the two ends. From germline, CDR1 is MDHEN and CDR2 SYDVKM. The CDR3 loop reads CASGGGGLYGYTF. The CDR3 coding sequence is TGTGCCAGTGGGGGCGGGGGTCTTTATGGCTACACCTTC.

To note about this clone: The junction shows a germline mismatch at one end, possibly a read error. V usage is TRBV15 and J usage is TRBJ2-7; 7 bases fit TRBD2. CDR1 and CDR2 (germline): LNHNV, YYDKDF (reference sequence). The length of the CDR3 is 13 residues. The CDR3 sequence: CATQRDYSYEQHF. Written as DNA, the CDR3 is TGTGCCACCCAGCGGGACTACTCCTACGAGCAGCACTTC.

V is TRBV19 and J is TRBJ2-3; TRBD2 agrees at 9 bases. This CDR3 has 14 amino acids. Germline CDR1 LNHDA, CDR2 SQIVND (reference sequence). V lost 10 bases, J lost 4 bases, and 9 bases stayed unmatched. Here the CDR3 DNA reads TGTGCCACCCGGCGGCGGGAGGGCGCAGATACGCAGTATTTT. It encodes CATRRREGADTQYF.

This chain links TRBV6-1 with TRBJ1-1, with a possible D match to TRBD1 (6 bases). V shed 4 bases and J shed 5 bases, with 17 bases lying between them. CDR1 is MNHNS, CDR2 SASEGT, per germline. The CDR3 totals 15 residues. CDR3 sequence reads: CASSATTGRRTEAFF. The CDR3 region has the DNA TGTGCCAGCAGTGCCACGACAGGAAGGAGGACTGAAGCTTTCTTT.

The rearrangement uses TRBV9 and TRBJ2-3; TRBD2 is a possible D gene (6 bases). This CDR3 has 16 amino acids. CDR1 and CDR2 from the germline V gene are SGDLS and YYNGEE. V was cut by 1 base and J by 4 bases, with 16 bases left in between. The CDR3 region has the DNA TGTGCCAGCAGCGTATCAAAGGGAGGCACCCCAGATACGCAGTATTTT. This translates into CASSVSKGGTPDTQYF.

The chain employs TRBV27 and TRBJ1-6; D possibly corresponds to TRBD1 (5 bases). This CDR3 region has 18 residues. Germline assignment: CDR1 MNHEY and CDR2 SMNVEV (reference sequence). The V end lost 3 bases, the J end lost 0 bases, and 15 bases lay between the germline ends. This CDR3 is CASSFSGGTSSYNSPLHF. Written as DNA, the CDR3 is TGTGCCAGCAGTTTTTCGGGGGGGACGAGCTCCTATAATTCACCCCTCCACTTT.

This clone has a single count. The chain has TRBV7-2 and TRBJ2-7; 7 bases agree with TRBD2. The germline V gene encodes CDR1 SGHTA and CDR2 FQGNSA. This CDR3 has 14 amino acids. V lost 1 base and J lost 3; bases outside the gene matches: 3. CDR3 loop: CASSLGRGVYEQYF. The CDR3 DNA sequence: TGTGCCAGCAGCTTAGGTCGGGGGGTCTACGAGCAGTACTTC.

The gene calls are TRBV28 and TRBJ1-2; D call uncertain. The germline CDR1 and CDR2 sequences are MDHEN and SYDVKM. The CDR3 covers 13 residues. Trimming pared 1 base from V and 6 bases from J, leaving 9 bases between. The CDR3 DNA is TGTGCCAGCAGTTTATCGAGGGCGAATGGCTACACCTTC. It translates to CASSLSRANGYTF.